What follows are 13 T cell receptor beta chains derived from one specimen sequenced in a study of neurological immune-mediated disorders. TCRdb called the 5' RACE reads again in MiXCR, with one record for every CDR3 protein. Of 35,000 to 50,000 distinct CDR3 sequences listed, more than 12% are singletons. Sample: CD4+ T cells from blood. The receptors derive from a woman in her sixties or seventies with HTLV-1-associated myelopathy (HAM/TSP).

The CDR3 nucleotides are TGTGCCAGCAGCTTACGCGGGACAGCGAACACCGGGGAGCTGTTTTTT. Its translation is CASSLRGTANTGELFF. This chain uses TRBV7-9 with TRBJ2-2; D might be TRBD1 (7 bases). There are 16 residues in the CDR3. Germline loops: CDR1 SEHNR, CDR2 FQNEAQ (reference sequence). Trimming took off 2 bases at V and 0 bases at J, with 10 bases between the two ends.

This clonotype was seen a handful of times. The genes are TRBV30 and TRBJ1-3; D not certain. Trimming pared 1 base from V and 3 bases from J, leaving 13 bases between. Germline V CDR1 and CDR2: GTSNPN, SVGIG (reference sequence). This CDR3 comprises 15 residues. CDR3 amino acids: CAWSDDIRDGNTIYF. The CDR3 bases are TGTGCCTGGAGTGACGACATTCGGGATGGAAACACCATATATTTT.

The sample holds many counts of this clonotype. The V and J genes are TRBV10-3 and TRBJ1-2; the D is unclear. The CDR3 is 16 amino acids. The V gene lost 3 bases and the J gene lost 4 bases, with 18 bases spanning the gap. Germline-derived CDR1 and CDR2 are ENHRY and SYGVKD. The CDR3 DNA is TGTGCCATCAGTGATGGTAATGGAGCACTGTTCTATGGCTACACCTTC. As protein: CAISDGNGALFYGYTF.

This clonotype was observed at least ten times. This chain joins TRBV6-5 and TRBJ2-3, with TRBD2 matching 11 bases. The CDR3 length is 16 residues. Trimming removed 5 bases from V and 1 base from J; junction bases left unmatched: 5. CDR1 and CDR2 from the germline V gene are MNHEY and SVGAGI. CDR3 in DNA: TGTGCCAGCAGTATAGCGGGGGGGCCGGGCACAGATACGCAGTATTTT. Translated: CASSIAGGPGTDTQYF.

Ten or more counts support this clonotype. The chain uses TRBV20-1 and TRBJ2-1, with 8 positions matching TRBD2. V was clipped by 4 bases and J by 0 bases; unmatched bases: 11. The CDR3 sequence is 17 residues long. The V gene's germline CDR1 is DFQATT and CDR2 SNEGSKA (reference sequence). For the CDR3, the DNA is TGCAGTGCTACAACTGGAGCGGGGGTGAGCTCCTACAATGAGCAGTTCTTC. It is translated as CSATTGAGVSSYNEQFF.

Note on this clonotype: The DNA is omitted, as the CDR3 cannot be located on it reliably, and the CDR3 follows TCRdb's listing. The chain recombines TRBV7-8 with TRBJ2-7; the D call TRBD2 from the table was never checked on the DNA. The CDR3 is made up of 21 amino acids, end residues included. CDR1 SGHVS and CDR2 FQNEAQ come from the germline V gene. The CDR3 reads CASSFYICSASGLLGTYEQYF.

This clonotype was detected ten times or more. The rearrangement links TRBV5-1 to TRBJ2-1, with a possible D match to TRBD2 (8 bases). This CDR3 is built from 16 residues. V dropped 1 base and J dropped 2 bases, with 13 bases sitting between them. Germline-derived CDR1 and CDR2 are SGHRS and YFSETQ. DNA of the CDR3: TGCGCCAGCAGCTTGTCGGGAGGGGGCACCTACAATGAGCAGTTCTTC. As protein: CASSLSGGGTYNEQFF.

This chain joins TRBV20-1 and TRBJ1-5, with 7 bases that match TRBD1. Germline V gene lookup returns CDR1 DFQATT and CDR2 SNEGSKA (reference sequence). The CDR3 is 15 residues long. Trimming cost V 6 bases and J 2 bases; bases outside gene matches: 10. The CDR3 loop is CSANRQGGGNQPQHF. The CDR3 DNA reads TGCAGTGCCAACCGACAGGGAGGGGGCAATCAGCCCCAGCATTTT.

Remarks on this clonotype: This may stem from a read error, because a much larger clone lies one nucleotide away. The chain combines TRBV30 with TRBJ1-6; the match to TRBD1 covers 7 bases. CDR3 size: 14 residues. Looked up from germline, CDR1 is GTSNPN and CDR2 is SVGIG (reference sequence). With V trimmed by 2 bases and J by 5 bases, 3 bases remained unmatched. The CDR3 reads CAWSSGQDNSPLHF. CDR3 sequence (DNA): TGTGCCTGGAGTTCAGGACAGGATAATTCACCCCTCCACTTT.

A single count supports this clonotype. The V gene is TRBV10-3, the J gene TRBJ1-1, with D maybe TRBD1 (6 bases). The CDR3 covers 14 residues. V was cut by 7 bases and J by 4 bases, with 16 bases left in between. Germline values: CDR1 ENHRY, CDR2 SYGVKD. CDR3 protein: CAITPRDTSTEAFF. Here the CDR3 DNA reads TGTGCCATCACCCCCAGGGACACATCCACTGAAGCTTTCTTT.

This clonotype was seen ten or more times. V gene TRBV20-1 combines with J gene TRBJ1-1; 8 bases map to TRBD1. The CDR3 is 14 residues long. V trimming: 3 bases; J trimming: 3 bases; junction bases outside the gene matches: 6. The V gene's germline CDR1 is DFQATT and CDR2 SNEGSKA (reference sequence). CDR3 in DNA: TGCAGTGCTAGGCGACAGGGGACAGACACTGAAGCTTTCTTT. This gives the protein CSARRQGTDTEAFF.

The sample holds many counts of this clonotype. This chain uses TRBV10-3 with TRBJ2-7; 9 bases map to TRBD1. Per the germline V gene, CDR1 is ENHRY and CDR2 is SYGVKD. With V trimmed by 6 bases and J by 4 bases, 7 bases remained unmatched. The CDR3 contains 14 residues. In DNA, the CDR3 is TGTGCCATCAGGAGGGGACAGGGAGTGTACGAGCAGTACTTC. This sequence encodes CAIRRGQGVYEQYF.

This clonotype occurred many times. The chain joins TRBV20-1 to TRBJ2-7; 9 bases are shared with TRBD2. J gave up 6 bases and V 6 bases, and 15 bases lay outside the gene matches. The CDR3 runs to 15 residues. CDR1 is DFQATT and CDR2 is SNEGSKA in the germline V gene (reference sequence). This CDR3 reads CSAIPGTSTLGEQYF. For the CDR3, the DNA is TGCAGTGCCATCCCCGGGACTAGCACCTTAGGCGAGCAGTACTTC.